The present T cell receptor beta chain was sequenced within a study of cytomegalovirus exposure and HLA in healthy donors. In the PCR, 60 Vbeta and 13 Jbeta primers were used. In the original workflow: Roughly 80 million unique TCR beta chains, roughly 11 million of them shared, were counted by a later analysis. Here immunoSEQ multiplex PCR was the method, and the copy in TCRdb shows in-frame clones only, minus some. D and trimming come from the DNA, and the V and J calls and clone size come from that table. Seen here are over 100,000 clones, over 60% observed once, and the top ten hold less than 3.5%. This clone was detected once. Germline and junction disagree at one end, which may indicate a read error. The germline gives CDR1 SEHNR, CDR2 FQNEAQ (reference sequence). The CDR3 extends over 15 amino acids.

This chain connects TRBV7-9 to TRBJ1-4; TRBD1 is a possible D gene (5 bases). Sequenced material: PBMCs. The receptor was isolated from a female donor in good health and CMV-seronegative. This chain's CDR3 is CSSSLEQGTNEKLFF. The DNA of the CDR3 is TGTTCCAGCAGCTTAGAGCAGGGAACTAATGAAAAACTGTTTTTT.